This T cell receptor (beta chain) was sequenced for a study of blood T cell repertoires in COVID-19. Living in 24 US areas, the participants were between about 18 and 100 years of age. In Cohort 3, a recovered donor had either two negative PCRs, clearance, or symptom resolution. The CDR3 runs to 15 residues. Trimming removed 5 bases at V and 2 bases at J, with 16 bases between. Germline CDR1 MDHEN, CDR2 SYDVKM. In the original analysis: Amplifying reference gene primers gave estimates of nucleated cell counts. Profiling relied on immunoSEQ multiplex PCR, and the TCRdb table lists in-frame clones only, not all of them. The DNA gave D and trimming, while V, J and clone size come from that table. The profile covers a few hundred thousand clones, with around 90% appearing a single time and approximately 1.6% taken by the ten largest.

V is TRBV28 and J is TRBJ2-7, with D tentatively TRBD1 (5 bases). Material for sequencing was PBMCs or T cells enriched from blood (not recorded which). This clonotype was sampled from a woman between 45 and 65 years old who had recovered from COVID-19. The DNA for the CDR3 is TGTGCCAGCAGTGAAACTCAGGGAAGCACCTACGAGCAGTACTTC. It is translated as CASSETQGSTYEQYF. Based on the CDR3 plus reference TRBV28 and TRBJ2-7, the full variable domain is DVKVTQSSRYLVKRTGEKVFLECVQDMDHENMFWYRQDPGLGLRLIYFSYDVKMKEKGDIPEGYSVSREKKERFSLILESASTNQTSMYLCASSETQGSTYEQYFGPGTRLTVT.